The entry that follows covers one T cell receptor (beta chain) sequence. The antigen it recognizes is unknown. Base qualities were left out, and no much larger clone turns up one base away. The data belong to a study of Ad26.COV2.S vaccination and SARS-CoV-2 variants listed by TCRdb under 2021. Concerning the study at large: Vaccine-arm donors were drawn from COV1001, a multicentre, randomized, double-blind, placebo-controlled phase I-IIa trial of Ad26.COV2.S in healthy adults. Sequencing of the TCRbeta repertoire served to evaluate the specificity and breadth of SARS-CoV-2-reactive T cell receptors following Ad26.COV2.S vaccination. Trial participants were randomized into five groups of five, in which low-dose or high-dose Ad26.COV2.S was given once or twice, or placebo was given on both occasions. Ad26.COV2.S was administered intramuscularly at a dose of 5x10^10 or 1x10^11 viral particles, either as one shot or as two shots given 56 days apart. The TCR-sequenced set comprised about 32 samples: 19 Ad26.COV2.S vaccine recipients, 5 placebo recipients and 8 SARS-CoV-2 convalescent individuals. Investigators remained blinded to trial group allocation during experiments and outcome assessment. Study-wide conclusions, independent of this receptor: Substantial breadth of spike-specific CD8+ and CD4+ T cell responses was reported after vaccination. According to the authors, total T cell responses may have been underestimated by the TCR breadth and depth analyses. The study was not powered for comparison of responses between vaccine doses or regimens. Vaccine and placebo recipients had similar non-spike TCR breadth, a finding consistent with the vaccine containing only spike. Higher spike-specific TCR breadth was observed in Ad26.COV2.S recipients than in placebo recipients (P = 0.0014).

The immunoSEQ Assay was the method used to sequence TCRbeta CDR3 regions. After extraction, genomic DNA underwent amplification by bias-controlled multiplex PCR, followed by high-throughput sequencing. The study's processing was this. Collapsing and filtering of sequences were performed to quantify the absolute abundance of each unique TCRbeta CDR3 region. T cell fraction was estimated by normalization of TCRbeta template counts to usable DNA, with usable DNA being measured through amplification of reference genes present in all nucleated cells. Repertoire TCRs were annotated as SARS-CoV-2-specific when V gene, CDR3 amino acid sequence and J gene were exactly matched to a known reactive TCR set. The reference SARS-CoV-2 TCR set was obtained from MIRA and was filtered for enrichment in COVID-19-positive ImmuneCODE repertoires, whereby public or cross-reactive TCRs were removed. Using the MIRA antigens, annotated TCRs were further analysed by specific ORF or by position within an ORF. Depth was the summed frequency of annotated unique rearrangements, while breadth was defined as annotated unique rearrangements over total unique productive rearrangements. Two-sided Wilcoxon rank-sum tests were used to compare TCR breadth between groups. Here the immuneACCESS table is served through TCRdb, limited to in-frame sequences with V and J called. Missing clones are a known gap in these copies; in checked studies unresolved V genes cover under half, and the rest lacks a known reason. That table is the source of V, J and clone size, and D and trimming were worked out from the DNA. The sample records 330,000 or so clones, roughly 90% of which are singletons. The ten largest clones represent about 5.4% of the sample.

The cysteine opens and the phenylalanine closes a CDR3 of 13 amino acids. The entry retains the CDR3 DNA only, 39 bases that are in frame from base 1. Trimming takes 5 bases from V and 10 bases from J, and the germline ends sit 15 bases apart. The germline V gene supplies CDR1 MNHEY and CDR2 SVGAGI. Taken with the paper, the label for treatment or condition translates to: some 20 received Ad26.COV2.S at low or high dose, single or two shots; five or six received placebo; per-sample allocation not given. For vaccine and placebo recipients, repertoires were sequenced using samples collected on day 63 after the first injection. Cohort 1b enrolled 25 adults aged 18-55 years at a single site in Boston, USA, between 29 July and 7 August 2020. Ad26.COV2.S consisted of a replication-incompetent adenovirus type 26 vector by which a prefusion-stabilized SARS-CoV-2 spike protein from the original Wuhan strain was expressed.

The chain links TRBV6-5 with TRBJ2-1; the D gene is unclear. The sample was peripheral blood, taken in a trial of Ad26.COV2.S vaccine versus placebo. This receptor was taken from a person aged 18-60 years who received the Ad26.COV2.S COVID-19 vaccine or a placebo. The DNA reads as follows: TGTGCCAGCAGTCTCCGATGGGGTGGCGAGCAGTTCTTC. It is translated as CASSLRWGGEQFF.